This T cell receptor (beta chain) was sequenced during a study of CD8+CD57+ T cells in acquired aplastic anemia. Study as a whole: The DNA of sorted CD4+ and CD8+ cells averaged around 3 ug. Healthy donors averaged approximately 9.8 million reads for CD4+ cells.

This clonotype showed up many times. Its target is unknown. CDR1 DFQATT and CDR2 SNEGSKA come from the germline V gene (reference sequence). CDR3 length: 15 amino acids. V gave up 0 bases and J gave up 2 bases, with 13 bases separating them. Profiling that covered TCR beta VDJ and CDR3 relied on genomic DNA as its template. TCRdb itself ran the reads through MiXCR, one entry per CDR3 protein. The sample consists of about 150,000 distinct CDR3 sequences, around two fifths of them appearing once. Points from the study as a whole: Overlap between patients and controls comprised just under 30 CD8+ CDR3 sequences. Any difference that existed in CD8+ Simpson's diversity between patients and controls was not significant.

Sample: sorted CD4+, CD8+, or CD8+CD57+ T cells (not recorded which) from PBMCs. This rearrangement joins TRBV20-1 to TRBJ2-5; no definite D call. The TCR was taken from a human donor in good health, serving as a control. The CDR3 region is CSARDLLSRQETQYF. The CDR3 DNA sequence: TGCAGTGCTAGAGATCTCCTCTCGCGGCAAGAGACCCAGTACTTC.